This TCR beta chain was sequenced for a study of cytomegalovirus exposure and HLA in healthy donors. Per the germline V gene, CDR1 is KGHSH and CDR2 is LQKENI. V was clipped by 4 bases and J by 4 bases; unmatched bases: 4. There are 14 residues in the CDR3. Primers for the PCR totalled 60 Vbeta and 13 Jbeta. Here immunoSEQ multiplex PCR was the method, and the copy in TCRdb shows in-frame clones only, minus some. Of roughly 100,000 clones detected, around 78% appear once; the ten largest clones hold about 2.5%. This clonotype was obtained from a man between 35 and 55 years old in good health and CMV-seronegative. The sequenced sample was PBMCs. The rearrangement joins TRBV18 to TRBJ1-1, with TRBD1 matching over 9 bases. CDR3: CASSRDRAGTEAFF. In nucleotides, the CDR3 is TGTGCCAGCTCACGGGACAGGGCGGGCACTGAAGCTTTCTTT.